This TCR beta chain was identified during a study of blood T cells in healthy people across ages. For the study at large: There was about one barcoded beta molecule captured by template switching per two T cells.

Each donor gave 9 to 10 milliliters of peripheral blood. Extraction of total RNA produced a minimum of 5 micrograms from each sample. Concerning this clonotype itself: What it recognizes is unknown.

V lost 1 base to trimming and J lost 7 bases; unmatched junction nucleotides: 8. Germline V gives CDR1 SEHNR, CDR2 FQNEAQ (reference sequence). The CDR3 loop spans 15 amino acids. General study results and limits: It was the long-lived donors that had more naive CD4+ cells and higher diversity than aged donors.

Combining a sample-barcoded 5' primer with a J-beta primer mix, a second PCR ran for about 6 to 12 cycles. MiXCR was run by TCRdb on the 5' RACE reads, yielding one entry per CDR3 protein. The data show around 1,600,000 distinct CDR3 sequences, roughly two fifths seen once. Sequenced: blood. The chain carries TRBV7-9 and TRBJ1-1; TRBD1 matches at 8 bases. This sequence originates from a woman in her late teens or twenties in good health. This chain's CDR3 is CASSLEARGRNEAFF. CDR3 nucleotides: TGTGCCAGCAGCTTAGAGGCCAGGGGGCGAAATGAAGCTTTCTTT.